This T cell receptor (beta chain) was sequenced during a study of shared clonotypes between healthy human individuals (dated by TCRdb to the early 2020s). Study-level background: A couple of women and a few men aged 18 to 49 years were included in the cohort. For each donor, three plates each were used for CD4 naive and CD4 memory, two plates were used for CD8 naive, and one plate was used for CD8 memory. The study deeply sequenced blood TCR repertoires of about five healthy adults to estimate repertoire size and the extent of clonotype sharing between individuals. To increase sequencing depth and limit assay-specific biases, different laboratories used diverse techniques to prepare libraries and sequence TCR repertoires. Per donor, leukapheresis produced somewhere between about 0.94 and 9.5 billion PBMCs.

Using the deep immunoSEQ assay, multiplex PCR amplified TCR CDR3 regions from genomic DNA. Extracted genomic DNA from each cell subset was spread evenly across all wells of several immunoSEQ 96-well plates, with each plate serving as a replicate. For sorted subsets, 150 to 250 ng genomic DNA, equal to 30,000 or so T cell genomes, was loaded into each replicate PCR. Purified libraries were measured with a Qubit 3.0 fluorometer, size-checked on a Bioanalyzer 2100, and measured again with the KAPA Library Quantification kit. Every immunoSEQ 96-well plate was sequenced on a dedicated single-read 150-cycle Illumina NextSeq 550 flow cell. The source study handled its data this way. The immunoSEQ output contained only junctional sequences without quality scores, so filtering could not match that applied to full-length reads. To assign V/J genes and CDR3, sequences were annotated using PyIR, a Python wrapper for IgBLAST v1.9, with IMGT germline references. Reads were filtered out if the reads had weak V/J assignments (E-value above 1e-6), no CDR3, stop codons, out-of-frame junctions, or ambiguous translated residues. V3J clonotypes were defined as sequences sharing an identical inferred V gene, J gene, and CDR3 amino acid sequence. The percentage overlap between two repertoires was calculated by dividing the number of shared unique clonotypes by the size of the smaller repertoire. RTK rarefaction, the Chao1 estimator, and Recon v2.1 estimates of unobserved clonotypes were used to assess repertoire richness. OLGA was used to compute generation probabilities for all TCRbeta clonotypes that the gDNA method yielded from a handful of donors. Here the immuneACCESS table is served through TCRdb, limited to in-frame sequences with V and J called. Missing clones are a known gap in these copies; in checked studies unresolved V genes cover under half, and the rest lacks a known reason. V and J calls plus clone size are reproduced from that table; the DNA served to infer D and trimming. The sample table shows roughly 2,500,000 clones, and 80% to 95% are seen once. Together, the top ten hold roughly 0.36% of the sample.

The donors were healthy, HIV-negative adults who had no recently reported acute infections or vaccinations. Only Caucasian adults living in Nashville, Tennessee, USA were represented among the donors. CD4+ T cells were enriched by magnetic negative selection, after which naive cells were positively selected on CD45RA and the negative fraction was taken as the memory subset. After blood collection by leukapheresis, PBMCs were isolated using Ficoll-Histopaque density gradient centrifugation and then cryopreserved in the vapor phase of liquid nitrogen. Purity and quantity of every magnetically sorted T cell population were checked by analytical flow cytometry. Genomic DNA was isolated from each sorted fraction and quantified by UV absorbance on a Nanodrop 2000c. Results and caveats for the whole study, not just this receptor: Clonotypes shared by all four sorted-subset donors showed higher generation probabilities than non-shared clonotypes. Even with the large sequencing depth, rarefaction of the sorted-subset datasets indicated that sequencing was incomplete. Across a few donors, roughly 5.4% of naive CD4, approximately 4% of naive CD8, under 2.5% of memory CD4, and over 0.35% of memory CD8 clonotypes were shared. The small number of donors limited the genetic and exposure-history diversity represented. Pairwise subsampling led to the expectation that sequencing depth would affect the degree of clonotype sharing among donors. Estimated clonotype richness was generally larger for naive than for memory subsets. Only blood was sampled, and tissue TCR repertoires likely differ from those in blood.

Concerning this clone itself: The antigen it recognizes is unknown. Nothing much larger sits one base from this clone, and base qualities are not available.

Including cysteine and phenylalanine, the CDR3 has 10 amino acids. Only the CDR3 DNA is retained, 30 bases long and in frame from the first base. V is clipped by 8 bases and J by 2 bases, and the sequence between their germline boundaries is 3 bases long. CDR1 MGHDK and CDR2 SYGVNS were looked up in the germline V gene. The chain was built from TRBV25-1 and TRBJ2-5; the D gene identity is not certain. The sequence was collected from a young man in good health. Some clones in this sample may be carry-over from other donors' samples. Specimen: naive CD4+ T cells from PBMCs. The meaning of the sample's cell subset or site label: CD45RA+ positively selected. Read as DNA, the sequence is TGTGCCAGCGGTCAAGAGACCCAGTACTTC. Translated, this is CASGQETQYF.